This T cell receptor beta chain was profiled in a study of OX40 agonist ivuxolimab in advanced cancers. Whole-study context: Ivuxolimab, an agonistic anti-OX40 (CD134) antibody, was given to patients. Dose-escalation patients were diagnosed with hepatocellular carcinoma, melanoma, renal cell cancer or head and neck cancer.

Notes on the study in general: On average, CD8+ T cells showed a greater number of expanded clones than CD4+.

The assay was immunoSEQ multiplex PCR, and TCRdb's table has in-frame clones only and misses some. Among about 60,000 clones listed, about 89% were seen once. With regard to this clone: Its target is not known.

Sample: CD4+ or CD8+ T cells sorted from blood, taken in a trial of the OX40 agonist ivuxolimab. The clonotype originates from an adult with an advanced solid tumor such as melanoma, head and neck, liver or kidney cancer.

The CDR3 protein is CASSMDRGRNYEQYF. The CDR3, as DNA: TGTGCCAGTAGTATGGACAGGGGACGTAACTACGAGCAGTACTTC. The chain joins TRBV19 to TRBJ2-7; 9 bases fit TRBD1. J gave up 3 bases and V 3 bases, and 6 bases lay outside the gene matches. Per germline, CDR1 LNHDA and CDR2 SQIVND (reference sequence). The CDR3 loop spans 15 amino acids.